This T cell receptor beta chain stems from a study of blood T cell repertoires in COVID-19. Study context: Samples came from the United States, Italy and Spain, spanning acute and convalescent COVID-19. The cDNA or gDNA used as material had been derived from T cells, B-cell-depleted T cells, or PBMCs.

Per the original methods: Estimation of nucleated cell counts was performed using reference gene primer amplification. Assay: immunoSEQ multiplex PCR; the TCRdb copy retains only in-frame clones and omits some. That table is the source of V, J and clone size, and D and trimming were worked out from the DNA. The table records around 200,000 clones, roughly 85% of them present only once. This CDR3 has 14 amino acids. This clonotype was obtained from a woman aged 80 or over with acute or convalescent COVID-19. The chain joins TRBV21-1 to TRBJ2-1; the D call TRBD2 from the table was never checked on the DNA. TRBV21-1 represents a pseudogene. The sequencing sample was made of peripheral blood. DNA of the CDR3: TGTGCCAGTCCTAGGCCCACGGGGGTCAATGAGCAGTTCTTC. Its translation: CASPRPTGVNEQFF.